These 25 T cell receptor beta chains share one sample of origin, sequenced in a study of post-analysis software for immune sequencing data. Regarding the study as a whole: In patients, TRBV5-6, TRBV5-1 and TRBV20-1 belonged to roughly five TRBV segments found more frequently than in controls.

Their antigens remain unidentified. Unique molecular identifiers were carried by the TCR beta cDNA libraries. TCRdb independently ran MiXCR on the PCR reads; one entry per CDR3 protein. Counted here are 600,000 to 700,000 distinct CDR3 sequences, 55% to 60% occurring once; the ten biggest clones make up about 11%. Specimen: blood. The source of these receptors is a girl aged 2-10 years with multiple sclerosis.

The sample holds a few counts of this clonotype. The chain has TRBV20-1 and TRBJ2-5; 9 bases map to TRBD2. The V gene end was trimmed by 0 bases and the J gene end by 5 bases; junction bases not matched to a gene: 10. This CDR3 spans 16 amino acids. The V gene's germline CDR1 is DFQATT and CDR2 SNEGSKA (reference sequence). CDR3 amino acids: CSARDLRGGLWETQYF. CDR3 DNA sequence: TGCAGTGCTAGAGATTTGCGGGGGGGCCTGTGGGAGACCCAGTACTTC.

This clonotype has only a few counts. The chain is built from TRBV7-2 and TRBJ2-5; 9 bases map to TRBD2. There are 15 residues in the CDR3. Trimming cost V 5 bases and J 0 bases; bases outside gene matches: 4. CDR1 and CDR2 from the germline V gene are SGHTA and FQGNSA. CDR3 sequence (DNA): TGTGCCAGCAGCAGGACTAGCGACTACCAAGAGACCCAGTACTTC. It encodes CASSRTSDYQETQYF.

This clonotype appeared a few times. CDR3 region: CASSLGLAGGYSYNEQFF. CDR3 nucleotides: TGTGCCAGCAGTCTAGGACTAGCGGGAGGGTACTCCTACAATGAGCAGTTCTTC. This sequence joins TRBV27 and TRBJ2-1, with 15 nucleotides matching TRBD2. This CDR3 comprises 18 residues. Germline CDR1 and CDR2: MNHEY and SMNVEV (reference sequence). V gave up 5 bases and J gave up 0 bases; unmatched junction bases: 5.

This chain's CDR3 is CASSIGTGNNSPLHF. The CDR3 DNA reads TGCGCCAGCAGCATCGGGACAGGGAACAATTCACCCCTCCACTTT. The rearrangement joins TRBV5-1 to TRBJ1-6; 9 positions agree with TRBD1. Trimming took 4 bases from V and 7 from J; bases not matched to a gene: 6. Germline loops: CDR1 SGHRS, CDR2 YFSETQ. This CDR3 has 15 amino acids.

V is TRBV7-7 and J is TRBJ2-2, with a possible D match to TRBD2 (7 bases). The V and J ends lost 5 bases and 2 bases respectively, with 15 bases between them. This CDR3 has 16 amino acids. Germline V gene sequence: CDR1 SSHAT, CDR2 FNYEAQ (reference sequence). The CDR3, as DNA: TGTGCCAGCAGCCCCTCGGGGGGCCCTAACACCGGGGAGCTGTTTTTT. Translation: CASSPSGGPNTGELFF.

The chain carries TRBV20-1 and TRBJ2-5; weak D call: TRBD2 (5 bases). Germline CDR1 and CDR2: DFQATT and SNEGSKA (reference sequence). V lost 6 bases and J 5 bases, leaving 16 bases between the germline ends. The CDR3 length is 13 residues. The CDR3 loop is CSAVLAAGETQYF. In DNA form, the CDR3 reads TGCAGTGCCGTTCTAGCCGCCGGGGAGACCCAGTACTTC.

This sequence joins TRBV4-1 and TRBJ2-7, with D possibly called TRBD1 or TRBD2 (5 bases each). V lost 4 bases, J lost 3 bases, and 13 bases lay in between. The CDR3 totals 14 residues. The germline CDR1 and CDR2 sequences are MGHRA and YSYEKL. The CDR3 DNA sequence: TGCGCCAGCAGCCTCCGGGGCAGTTACTACGAGCAGTACTTC. It encodes CASSLRGSYYEQYF.

V and J are TRBV6-2 or TRBV6-3 and TRBJ2-5; perhaps TRBD2 as D (6 bases). V was trimmed by 0 bases and J by 2 bases, leaving 13 bases between them. Germline V gene sequence: CDR1 MNHEY, CDR2 SVGEGT. This CDR3 region has 16 residues. The CDR3: CASSYSGGLPQETQYF. As DNA, the CDR3 is TGTGCCAGCAGTTACTCGGGTGGACTACCGCAAGAGACCCAGTACTTC.

The chain has TRBV20-1 and TRBJ2-3; 7 bases line up with TRBD1. Germline assignment: CDR1 DFQATT and CDR2 SNEGSKA (reference sequence). Trimming took 5 bases from V and 5 from J; bases not matched to a gene: 4. This CDR3 region has 12 residues. CDR3 in DNA: TGCAGTGCTGGGAGACAGGGAGATACGCAGTATTTT. Its translation is CSAGRQGDTQYF.

The gene calls are TRBV29-1 and TRBJ2-6; no clear D gene. The CDR3 spans 16 residues. Germline V lookup: CDR1 SQVTM, CDR2 ANQGSEA. V was pared by 7 bases and J by 0 bases, with 16 bases between. In DNA, the CDR3 is TGCAGCGACGGACGGGCTATTCTCTCTGGGGCCAACGTCCTGACTTTC. It encodes CSDGRAILSGANVLTF.

The chain uses TRBV29-1 and TRBJ2-1, with D uncertain. V was trimmed by 4 bases and J by 0 bases, leaving 16 bases between them. The CDR3 has 16 amino acids. In germline, CDR1 is SQVTM, CDR2 ANQGSEA. The CDR3 sequence: CSVALGTASSYNEQFF. DNA for the CDR3: TGCAGCGTTGCCCTTGGAACAGCTAGCTCCTACAATGAGCAGTTCTTC.

V is TRBV10-3 and J is TRBJ1-1; D is undetermined. This CDR3 region has 15 residues. Per the germline V gene, CDR1 is ENHRY and CDR2 is SYGVKD. Trimming shortened V by 4 bases and J by 1 base, and 13 bases separated the two germline ends. In DNA form, the CDR3 reads TGTGCCATCAGTGTGCGGGGAGGAGAGAACACTGAAGCTTTCTTT. It yields the protein CAISVRGGENTEAFF.

The rearrangement links TRBV20-1 to TRBJ1-5, with D possibly TRBD1 on 5 matching bases. Trimming removed 3 bases at V and 4 bases at J, with 10 bases between. This CDR3 region has 13 residues. CDR1 DFQATT and CDR2 SNEGSKA come from the germline V gene (reference sequence). The CDR3 nucleotides are TGCAGTGCTAGGGGGGTATCTAATCAGCCCCAGCATTTT. Its translation is CSARGVSNQPQHF.

This clonotype was recorded a few times. J is TRBJ2-3 and V is TRBV5-1; no clear D. The V end lost 4 bases, the J end lost 4 bases, and 13 bases lay between the germline ends. Looked up from germline, CDR1 is SGHRS and CDR2 is YFSETQ. The CDR3 runs 14 residues. The DNA of the CDR3 is TGCGCCAGCAGCCGCCTTAGTCCGGCAGATACGCAGTATTTT. It translates to CASSRLSPADTQYF.

The chain combines TRBV15 with TRBJ2-5; D gene unclear. Germline CDR1 and CDR2: LNHNV and YYDKDF (reference sequence). The V end lost 4 bases, the J end lost 2 bases, and 2 bases lay between the germline ends. This CDR3 is built from 11 residues. The CDR3 spells CATSIQETQYF. In nucleotides, the CDR3 is TGTGCCACCAGCATACAAGAGACCCAGTACTTC.

This chain joins TRBV29-1 and TRBJ1-2; maybe TRBD1 (6 bases). CDR3 length equals 13 residues. Germline values: CDR1 SQVTM, CDR2 ANQGSEA. V lost 5 bases to trimming and J lost 8 bases, with 18 bases between them. Here the CDR3 DNA reads TGCAGCGTTACGGGGAGCTCCGGGGGCGGCTACACCTTC. Translating gives CSVTGSSGGGYTF.

The chain joins TRBV6-1 to TRBJ2-4, with D perhaps assigned TRBD1 or TRBD2 (6 bases each). CDR3 length equals 16 residues. Germline V CDR1 and CDR2: MNHNS, SASEGT. V was cut by 0 bases and J by 7 bases, with 16 bases left in between. The CDR3 is CASSEAPGGAWNIQYF. The CDR3 DNA is TGTGCCAGCAGTGAAGCGCCCGGGGGCGCATGGAACATTCAGTACTTC.

This clonotype came up a few times. The rearrangement joins TRBV4-1 to TRBJ2-7, with TRBD2 matching over 11 bases. The CDR3 is 15 residues long. In germline, CDR1 is MGHRA, CDR2 YSYEKL. V trimming: 4 bases; J trimming: 4 bases; junction bases outside the gene matches: 6. The CDR3 is CASSPNSGRAYEQYF. In DNA, the CDR3 is TGCGCCAGCAGCCCAAATAGCGGGAGGGCGTACGAGCAGTACTTC.

Remarks on this clonotype: One end of the junction does not line up with germline, which may come from a read error. The rearrangement links TRBV3-1 to TRBJ2-1; D possibly corresponds to TRBD2 (5 bases). This CDR3 comprises 17 residues. The germline gives CDR1 LGHDT, CDR2 YNNKEL (reference sequence). In DNA form, the CDR3 reads TGTGTCAGCAGACCCAATTTATACGATGGACTCGACAATGAGCAGTTCTTC. Encoded protein: CVSRPNLYDGLDNEQFF.

Concerning this clonotype: Since the CDR3 does not end with the conserved phenylalanine or tryptophan, this likely comes from a read error. This chain connects TRBV7-2 to TRBJ2-1, with TRBD1 matching over 9 bases. V was pared by 0 bases and J by 4 bases, with 7 bases of the junction left unmatched. CDR1 is SGHTA and CDR2 is FQGNSA in the germline V gene. The CDR3 runs 17 residues. The CDR3 loop is CASSLAPETGGYNEQFC. The DNA of the CDR3 is TGTGCCAGCAGCTTAGCGCCCGAGACAGGGGGTTACAATGAGCAGTTCTGC.

This chain connects TRBV18 to TRBJ2-5; D not certain. V gave up 8 bases and J gave up 5 bases, with 9 bases separating them. The CDR3 has 11 residues. Germline V gene sequence: CDR1 KGHSH, CDR2 LQKENI. The CDR3 bases are TGTGCCAGCAGCCCCTCGGAGACCCAGTACTTC. Its translation is CASSPSETQYF.

V gene TRBV5-1 combines with J gene TRBJ2-1; TRBD2 agrees at 7 bases. From germline, CDR1 is SGHRS and CDR2 YFSETQ. The CDR3 has 19 residues. Trimming cost V 1 base and J 5 bases; bases outside gene matches: 18. The DNA of the CDR3 is TGCGCCAGCAGCTTGATCTCGGCTAGCGGCCCTTTGGGGGACAATGAGCAGTTCTTC. Protein sequence: CASSLISASGPLGDNEQFF. Based on the CDR3 plus reference TRBV5-1 and TRBJ2-1, the full variable domain is KAGVTQTPRYLIKTRGQQVTLSCSPISGHRSVSWYQQTPGQGLQFLFEYFSETQRNKGNFPGRFSGRQFSNSRSEMNVSTLELGDSALYLCASSLISASGPLGDNEQFFGPGTRLTVL.

This clonotype has a handful of counts. V and J are TRBV9 and TRBJ2-1; 7 bases are a match to TRBD1. CDR3 length equals 15 residues. Germline V gene sequence: CDR1 SGDLS, CDR2 YYNGEE. Trimming cost V 3 bases and J 5 bases; bases outside gene matches: 8. The chain's CDR3 is CASSAWTGSNNEQFF. The CDR3 bases are TGTGCCAGCAGCGCCTGGACAGGATCCAACAATGAGCAGTTCTTC.

The rearrangement uses TRBV10-3 and TRBJ1-1; no clear D. V was clipped by 10 bases and J by 1 base, with 16 bases between them. Looked up from germline, CDR1 is ENHRY and CDR2 is SYGVKD. This CDR3 spans 14 amino acids. The CDR3 DNA reads TGTGCCACCCGGTTAGTCGGACCGAACACTGAAGCTTTCTTT. This translates into CATRLVGPNTEAFF.

The chain uses TRBV30 and TRBJ1-2, with D unclear. This CDR3 has 12 residues. Per the germline V gene, CDR1 is GTSNPN and CDR2 is SVGIG (reference sequence). V was shortened by 0 bases and J by 5 bases, with 7 bases between the two germline ends. The CDR3 sequence: CAWSVPRYGYTF. DNA of the CDR3: TGTGCCTGGAGTGTCCCCAGATATGGCTACACCTTC. The full variable domain, with the rest looked up from reference TRBV30 and TRBJ1-2, is SQTIHQWPATLVQPVGSPLSLECTVEGTSNPNLYWYRQAAGRGLQLLFYSVGIGQISSEVPQNLSASRPQDRQFILSSKKLLLSDSGFYLCAWSVPRYGYTFGSGTRLTVV.